Detailed here is one TCR beta chain. What this receptor recognizes is not known. No base-level quality is on record; no much larger clone is a single base apart. The sample comes from a study of patients and donors after allogeneic stem cell transplantation (dated by TCRdb to between 2020 and 2021). Library prep was done by RT-PCR. TCRdb lists the instrument as NextSeq 550. TCRdb reworked the public reads: Q25 trimming with fastp, MiXCR clone assembly, productive beta chains retained. Merged by CDR3 protein, the rows form single entries marked with the most common genes and DNA. Counted in this sample were some 960,000 distinct CDR3 sequences; roughly 18% of them appeared once. The ten biggest clones cover roughly 6% of the sample. The sample taken for sequencing was blood, either unsorted or a sorted T cell fraction (not recorded which). The sequence came from a human donor who was either an allogeneic HSCT recipient or a stem cell or donor lymphocyte infusion donor (not recorded which). It is not recorded whose cells these are; they may come from a transplant donor.

This receptor carries the CDR3 CASSFSSGRAITGELFF. The sequenced DNA: TGTGCCAGCAGTTTCTCTAGCGGGAGGGCCATAACCGGGGAGCTGTTTTTT. Recombination connected TRBV12-3 or TRBV12-4 to TRBJ2-2, with 12 junctional bases fitting TRBD2. V ends up 3 bases short and J 5 bases short, with an unmatched junction base count of 7. The CDR3 spans 17 residues, from the cysteine through the phenylalanine. Solely the CDR3 DNA is kept, with 51 bases framed from the first base.